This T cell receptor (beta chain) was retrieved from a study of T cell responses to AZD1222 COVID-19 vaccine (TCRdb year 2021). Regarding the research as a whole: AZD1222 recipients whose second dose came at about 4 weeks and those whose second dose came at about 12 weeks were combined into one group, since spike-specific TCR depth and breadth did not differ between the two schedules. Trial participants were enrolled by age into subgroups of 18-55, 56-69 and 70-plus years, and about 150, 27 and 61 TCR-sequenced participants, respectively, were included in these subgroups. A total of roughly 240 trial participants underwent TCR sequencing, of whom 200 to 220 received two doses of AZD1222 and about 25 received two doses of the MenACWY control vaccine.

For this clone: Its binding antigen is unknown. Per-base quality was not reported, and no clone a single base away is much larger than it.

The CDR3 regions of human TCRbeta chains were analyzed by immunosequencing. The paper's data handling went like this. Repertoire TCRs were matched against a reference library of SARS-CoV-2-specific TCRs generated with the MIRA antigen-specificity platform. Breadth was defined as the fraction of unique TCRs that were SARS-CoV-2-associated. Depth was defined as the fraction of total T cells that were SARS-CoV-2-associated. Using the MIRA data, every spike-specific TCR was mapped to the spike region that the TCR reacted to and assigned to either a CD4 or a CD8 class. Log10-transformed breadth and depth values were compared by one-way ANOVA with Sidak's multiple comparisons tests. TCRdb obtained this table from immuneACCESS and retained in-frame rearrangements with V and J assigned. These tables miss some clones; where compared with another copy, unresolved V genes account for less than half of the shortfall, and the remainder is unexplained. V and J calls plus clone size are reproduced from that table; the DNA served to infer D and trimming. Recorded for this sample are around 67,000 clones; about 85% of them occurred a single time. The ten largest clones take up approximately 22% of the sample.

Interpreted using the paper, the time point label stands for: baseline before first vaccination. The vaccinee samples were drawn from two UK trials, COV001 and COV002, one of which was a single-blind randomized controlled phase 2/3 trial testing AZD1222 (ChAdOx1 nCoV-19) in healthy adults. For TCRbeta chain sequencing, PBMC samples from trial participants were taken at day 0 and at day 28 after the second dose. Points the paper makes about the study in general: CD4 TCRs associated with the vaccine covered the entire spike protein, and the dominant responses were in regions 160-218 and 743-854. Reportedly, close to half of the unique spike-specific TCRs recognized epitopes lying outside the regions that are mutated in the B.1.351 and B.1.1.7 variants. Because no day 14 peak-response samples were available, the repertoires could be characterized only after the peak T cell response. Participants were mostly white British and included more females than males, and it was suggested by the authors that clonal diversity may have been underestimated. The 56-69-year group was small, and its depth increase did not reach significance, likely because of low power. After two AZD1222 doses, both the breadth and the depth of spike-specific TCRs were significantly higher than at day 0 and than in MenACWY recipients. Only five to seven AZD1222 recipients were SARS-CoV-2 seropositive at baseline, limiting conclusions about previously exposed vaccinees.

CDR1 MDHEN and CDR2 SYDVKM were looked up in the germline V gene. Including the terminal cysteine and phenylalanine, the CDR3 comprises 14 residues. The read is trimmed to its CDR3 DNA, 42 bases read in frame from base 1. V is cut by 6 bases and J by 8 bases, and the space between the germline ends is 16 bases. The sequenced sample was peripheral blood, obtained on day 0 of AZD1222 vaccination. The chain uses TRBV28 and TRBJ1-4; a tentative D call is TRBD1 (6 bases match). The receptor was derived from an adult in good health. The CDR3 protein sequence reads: CASSPSSQGEKLFF. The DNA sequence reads TGTGCCAGCAGCCCATCCTCCCAGGGGGAAAAACTGTTTTTT.